This TCR beta chain derives from a study of T cell changes during pregnancy in multiple sclerosis. The CDR3 has 11 amino acids. With 7 bases removed from V and 8 bases from J, the gap between germline ends came to 11 bases. The germline gives CDR1 DFQATT, CDR2 SNEGSKA (reference sequence). Libraries were prepared by immunoSEQ multiplex PCR; TCRdb keeps only in-frame clonotypes and omits some of them. This sample yields under 65,000 clones, of which about 88% are seen a single time; roughly 3.3% belongs to the top ten. Sequencing used peripheral blood, obtained in the first trimester of pregnancy. The TCR sequence derives from a female donor in good health, enrolled as a control in a pregnancy study. V is TRBV20-1 and J is TRBJ1-4, with no clear D. CDR3 bases: TGCAGTGGAGGGTACGAGGAAAAACTGTTTTTT. Its protein product is CSGGYEEKLFF.